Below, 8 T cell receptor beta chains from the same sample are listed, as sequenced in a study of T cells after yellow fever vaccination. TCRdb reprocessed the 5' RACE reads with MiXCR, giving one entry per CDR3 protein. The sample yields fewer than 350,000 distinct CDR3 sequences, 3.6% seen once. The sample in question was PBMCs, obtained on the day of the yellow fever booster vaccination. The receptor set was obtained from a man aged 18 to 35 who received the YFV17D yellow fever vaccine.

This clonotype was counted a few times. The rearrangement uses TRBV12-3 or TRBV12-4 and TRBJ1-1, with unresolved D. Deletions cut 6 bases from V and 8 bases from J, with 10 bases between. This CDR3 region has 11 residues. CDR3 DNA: TGTGCCAGCAGGGAGGGAGCCGAAGCTTTCTTT. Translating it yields CASREGAEAFF.

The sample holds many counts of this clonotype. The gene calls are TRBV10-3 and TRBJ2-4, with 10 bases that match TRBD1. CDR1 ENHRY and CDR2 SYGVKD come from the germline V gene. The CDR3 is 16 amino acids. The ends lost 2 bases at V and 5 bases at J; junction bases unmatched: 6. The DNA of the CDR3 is TGTGCCATCAGTGAGCGGGACAGGGGTTGGGAAAACATTCAGTACTTC. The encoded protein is CAISERDRGWENIQYF.

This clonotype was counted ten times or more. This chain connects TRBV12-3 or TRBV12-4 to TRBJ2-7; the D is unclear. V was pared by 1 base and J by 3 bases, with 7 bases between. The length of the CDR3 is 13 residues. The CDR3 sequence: CASSLGELYEQYV. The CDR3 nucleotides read TGTGCCAGCAGTTTAGGGGAACTCTACGAGCAGTACGTC.

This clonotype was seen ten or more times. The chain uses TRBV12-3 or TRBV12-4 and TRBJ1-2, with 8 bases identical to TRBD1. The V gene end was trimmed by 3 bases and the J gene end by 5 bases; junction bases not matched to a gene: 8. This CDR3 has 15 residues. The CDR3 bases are TGTGCCAGCAGTTTGACAGGGGAATTGGAATATGGCTACACCTTC. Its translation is CASSLTGELEYGYTF.

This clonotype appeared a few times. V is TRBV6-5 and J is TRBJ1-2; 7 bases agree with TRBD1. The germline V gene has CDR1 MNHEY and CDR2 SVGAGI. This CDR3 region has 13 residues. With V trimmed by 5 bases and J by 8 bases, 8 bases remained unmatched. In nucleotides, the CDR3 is TGTGCCAGCAGTCACAATTACAGGGGAGGCTACACCTTC. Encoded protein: CASSHNYRGGYTF.

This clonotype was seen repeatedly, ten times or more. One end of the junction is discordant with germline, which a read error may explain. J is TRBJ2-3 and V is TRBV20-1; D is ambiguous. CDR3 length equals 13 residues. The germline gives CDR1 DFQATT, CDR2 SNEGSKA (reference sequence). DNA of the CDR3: TGCAGTGCTGGAGAACGGGCCGTAGATACGCAGTATTTT. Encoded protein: CSAGERAVDTQYF.

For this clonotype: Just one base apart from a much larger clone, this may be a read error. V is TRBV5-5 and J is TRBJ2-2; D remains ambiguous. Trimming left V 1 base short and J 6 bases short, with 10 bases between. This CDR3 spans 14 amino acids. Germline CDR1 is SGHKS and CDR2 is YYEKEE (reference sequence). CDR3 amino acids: CASSLWLNSGELFF. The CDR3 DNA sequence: TGTGCCAGCAGCTTGTGGCTTAACTCCGGGGAGCTGTTTTTT.

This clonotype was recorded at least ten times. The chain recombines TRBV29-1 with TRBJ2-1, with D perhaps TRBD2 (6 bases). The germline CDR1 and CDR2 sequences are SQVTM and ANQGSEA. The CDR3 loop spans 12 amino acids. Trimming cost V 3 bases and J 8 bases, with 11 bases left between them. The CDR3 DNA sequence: TGCAGCGTTGAGGAGAGGGACTATGAGCAGTTCTTC. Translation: CSVEERDYEQFF.